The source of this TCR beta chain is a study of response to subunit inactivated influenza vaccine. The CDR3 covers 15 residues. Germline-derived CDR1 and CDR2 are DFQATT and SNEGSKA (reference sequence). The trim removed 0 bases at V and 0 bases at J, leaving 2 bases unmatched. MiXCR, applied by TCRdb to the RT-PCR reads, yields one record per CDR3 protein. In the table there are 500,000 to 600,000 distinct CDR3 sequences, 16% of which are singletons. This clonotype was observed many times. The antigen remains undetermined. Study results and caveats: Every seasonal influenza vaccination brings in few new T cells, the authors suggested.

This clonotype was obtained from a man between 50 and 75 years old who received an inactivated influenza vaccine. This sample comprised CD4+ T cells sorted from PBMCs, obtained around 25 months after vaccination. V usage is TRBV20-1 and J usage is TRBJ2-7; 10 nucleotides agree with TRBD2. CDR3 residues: CSARDPSGSSYEQYF. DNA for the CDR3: TGCAGTGCTAGAGATCCTAGCGGGAGCTCCTACGAGCAGTACTTC.